The rows below give T cell receptor beta chains drawn from one sample of a study of technical replicates of blood from a few donors. Generated by immunoSEQ multiplex PCR, the TCRdb table keeps only in-frame clones and is missing some. The sample yields 75,000 to 90,000 clones, approximately 90% seen once. The sequencing input was T cells isolated from PBMCs. Source of these receptors: a human donor in good health. Each CDR3 is given with its conserved first and last residue. The D gene is left open where the match is weak. The size of a clone is reported for some rows only, either as once, few or many, or as a class for expanded clones.

v_call	clone_size	j_call	d_call	cdr3_nt	cdr3_aa
TRBV5-1	-	TRBJ1-1	-	TGCGCCAGCAGCTTTCGCGTTGTAGACACTGAAGCTTTCTTT	CASSFRVVDTEAFF
TRBV27	-	TRBJ2-3	-	TGTGCCAGCAGTCCCACAGGGCTCGGCACAGATACGCAGTATTTT	CASSPTGLGTDTQYF
TRBV30	-	TRBJ2-7	-	TGTGCCTGGAGTGTGTCGTTGAGGAGCGTCGAGCAGTACTTC	CAWSVSLRSVEQYF
TRBV30	-	TRBJ1-1	-	TGTGCCTGGAGAGGGGAGGGAGCGAACACTGAAGCTTTCTTT	CAWRGEGANTEAFF
TRBV6-5	-	TRBJ1-3	-	TGTGCCAGCAGCCAGGGGTCTGGAAACACCATATATTTT	CASSQGSGNTIYF
TRBV7-7	-	TRBJ2-7	-	TGTGCTAGCAGCTTAGGGCCAGGAACCTCCTACGAGCAGTACTTC	CASSLGPGTSYEQYF
TRBV5-1	-	TRBJ2-2	TRBD2	TGCGCCAGCAGTCCCATAGCGGGAGGGATAACCGGGGAGCTGTTTTTT	CASSPIAGGITGELFF
TRBV18	once	TRBJ1-5	-	TGTGCCAGCTGTTCCCCAAATCAGCCCCAGCATTTT	CASCSPNQPQHF
TRBV28	once	TRBJ2-7	-	TGTGCCAGCAGTTTGGCAGGCTACGAGCAGTACTTC	CASSLAGYEQYF
TRBV7-9	-	TRBJ1-6	-	TGTGCCAGCAGCTTCTTTAACTACTCCTATAATTCACCCCTCCACTTT	CASSFFNYSYNSPLHF
TRBV4-1	-	TRBJ2-7	TRBD2	TGCGCCAGCAGCCAACCGGGACTAGCGGGGGGCCGAAGGGGCTACGAGCAGTACTTC	CASSQPGLAGGRRGYEQYF
TRBV6-6	once	TRBJ1-5	-	TGTGCCAGCAGTTCCTCCGGGACAAAAGAGCCCCAGCATTTT	CASSSSGTKEPQHF
TRBV6-5	-	TRBJ1-1	-	TGTGCCAGCAGTTACTCGAGGTGGGGGCCGGATACTGAAGCTTTCTTT	CASSYSRWGPDTEAFF
TRBV19	-	TRBJ2-7	TRBD2	TGTGCCAGTAGTATGACGACTAGCATCGCCGAGCAGTACTTC	CASSMTTSIAEQYF
TRBV14	once	TRBJ2-1	TRBD2	TGTGCCAGCAGCCCACGGGACTACCCCCCGTTCAATGAGCAGTTCTTC	CASSPRDYPPFNEQFF
TRBV27	-	TRBJ2-6	-	TGTGCCAGCAGGACAGATCTTTTCTCTGGGGCCAACGTCCTGACTTTC	CASRTDLFSGANVLTF
TRBV5-1	-	TRBJ1-1	-	TGCGCCAGCAGCTCTGGGGATGGGGGGGGAAACACTGAAGCTTTCTTT	CASSSGDGGGNTEAFF
TRBV5-1	once	TRBJ2-2	-	TGCGCCAGCAGCTTGGGACAGTTCGGAAACACCGGGGAGCTGTTTTTT	CASSLGQFGNTGELFF
TRBV11-3	-	TRBJ2-7	-	TGTGCCAGCAGCCCCGGCGGGACCCAAGCCTACGAGCAGTACTTC	CASSPGGTQAYEQYF
TRBV28	-	TRBJ2-1	-	TGTGCCAGCACCACGGGTCCGGGTCTTGAGCAGTTCTTC	CASTTGPGLEQFF
TRBV5-6	-	TRBJ2-6	TRBD1	TGTGCCAGCAGCCTGGGACAGCTTAGCTCTGGGGCCAACGTCCTGACTTTC	CASSLGQLSSGANVLTF
TRBV9	-	TRBJ1-1	-	TGTGCCAGCACCGGGGGTCGAGGGCGTGAAGCTTTCTTT	CASTGGRGREAFF
TRBV7-6	-	TRBJ2-1	TRBD1	TGTGCCAGCAGCTTGGCCCTGGGGACAGGAAGTGAGCAGTTCTTC	CASSLALGTGSEQFF
TRBV5-1	-	TRBJ2-7	TRBD2	TGCGCCAGCTCAACTAGCGGGGCTGAGCAGTACTTC	CASSTSGAEQYF
TRBV27	-	TRBJ1-3	TRBD1	TGTGCCAGCAAGGATATCAGGGGGAGCTCTGGAAACACCATATATTTT	CASKDIRGSSGNTIYF
TRBV2	-	TRBJ1-4	-	TGTGCCAGGAGTGAGGGGCCGGGTGAAAAACTGTTTTTT	CARSEGPGEKLFF
TRBV14	-	TRBJ1-2	-	TGTGCCAGCAGCCCCCATAACTATGGCTACACCTTC	CASSPHNYGYTF
TRBV11-2	-	TRBJ2-5	-	TGTGCCAGCAGCCGAGGGAAGACTCAACAAGAGACCCAGTACTTC	CASSRGKTQQETQYF
TRBV5-1	-	TRBJ2-7	-	TGCGCCAGCAGCTTGGGGCAGGGAAGCTACGAGCAGTACTTC	CASSLGQGSYEQYF
TRBV2	-	TRBJ1-1	-	TGTGCCAGCAGTGAAGCGGTGAGAGACATGAACACTGAAGCTTTCTTT	CASSEAVRDMNTEAFF
TRBV6-1	-	TRBJ2-5	-	TGTGCCAGCAGTGACCGGGACAAGCAAGAGACCCAGTACTTC	CASSDRDKQETQYF
TRBV4-1	-	TRBJ1-2	-	TGCGCCAGCAGCCAAGATCGCTGGGGCGACTATGGCTACACCTTC	CASSQDRWGDYGYTF
TRBV11-3	-	TRBJ2-7	TRBD1	TGTGCCAGCAGCTTATTGGGACAGGGTGGACTGGGCGAGCAGTACTTC	CASSLLGQGGLGEQYF
TRBV15	-	TRBJ2-1	TRBD2	TGTGCCACCAGCCCGAGCGGGAGCTCCTACAATGAGCAGTTCTTC	CATSPSGSSYNEQFF
TRBV7-6	-	TRBJ2-1	TRBD2	TGTGCCAGCAGCTTAGTCCGCGGGAGGGCGTACAATGAGCAGTTCTTC	CASSLVRGRAYNEQFF
TRBV29-1	-	TRBJ1-3	-	TGCAGCGTTGAAGAGGCCAGCTCTGGAAACACCATATATTTT	CSVEEASSGNTIYF
TRBV6-1	-	TRBJ1-1	TRBD1	TGTGCCAGCGGCCGACAGGGACGAACTGAAGCTTTCTTT	CASGRQGRTEAFF
TRBV5-4	few	TRBJ1-1	-	TGTGCCAGCAGCTTGGCAACTTTTTCCATGAACACTGAAGCTTTCTTT	CASSLATFSMNTEAFF
TRBV4-1	-	TRBJ1-2	TRBD1	TGCGCCAGCAGCCAAGTCGGGACAGGGAGTTTCTATGGCTACACCTTC	CASSQVGTGSFYGYTF
TRBV5-8	-	TRBJ2-2	-	TGTGCCAGCAGGGACGGGAGTCTCACCGGGGAGCTGTTTTTT	CASRDGSLTGELFF
TRBV29-1	-	TRBJ1-1	-	TGCAGCGTAATGGGTCCAGGGGCGGCGATTTCTGAAGCTTTCTTT	CSVMGPGAAISEAFF
TRBV19	-	TRBJ2-1	-	TGTGCCAGTAGTATACCGCGGGGTTCAGGGGGGAATGAGCAGTTCTTC	CASSIPRGSGGNEQFF
TRBV29-1	-	TRBJ2-5	-	TGCAGCGTGAGGGACTTCCAGAAGACCCAGTACTTC	CSVRDFQKTQYF
TRBV6-1	-	TRBJ1-5	-	TGTGCCAGCAGTGAAGTAGAGGGCCAGCCCCAGCATTTT	CASSEVEGQPQHF
TRBV6-5	-	TRBJ2-1	-	TGTGCCAGCAGTTATAGCAGCGGATCCTACAATGAGCAGTTCTTC	CASSYSSGSYNEQFF
TRBV28	-	TRBJ2-1	TRBD2	TGTGCCAGCAGAGGACTAGCGGGAGGTCATGAGCAGTTCTTC	CASRGLAGGHEQFF
TRBV6-5	-	TRBJ1-1	TRBD1	TGTGCCAGCAGTTACTATACTACAGGGGAGAACACTGAAGCTTTCTTT	CASSYYTTGENTEAFF
TRBV5-8	-	TRBJ2-5	TRBD2	TGTGCCAGCAGCTTGTTTCTAGCGGTTTGGGAGACCCAGTACTTC	CASSLFLAVWETQYF
TRBV6-5	-	TRBJ2-7	TRBD2	TGTGCCAGCAGTCCGGGACTAGGGGTCTACGAGCAGTACTTC	CASSPGLGVYEQYF
TRBV5-6	-	TRBJ2-7	-	TGTGCCAGCAGCCTAGGTAGCTCCTACGAGCAGTACTTC	CASSLGSSYEQYF
TRBV7-3	-	TRBJ1-1	-	TGTGCCAGCAGCTTAGGACAGATAGATGAAGCTTTCTTT	CASSLGQIDEAFF